The source of this T cell receptor (beta chain) is a study of blood T cell repertoires in COVID-19. Study overall: Spain, Italy and the United States supplied samples that represented acute and convalescent COVID-19. The analysed material was cDNA or gDNA that came from T cells, B-cell-depleted T cells, or PBMCs.

Original analysis: From reference gene primer amplification, estimates of nucleated cell counts were derived. Profiled with immunoSEQ multiplex PCR; TCRdb holds only in-frame clones, not every one. The V and J calls and the clone size are those of that table, but D and trimming were determined from the DNA. The sample consists of approximately 300,000 clones, approximately 89% of them appearing once. Those enrolled in Seattle joined during active infection and were followed longitudinally afterward. The CDR3 extends over 15 amino acids. Germline V gives CDR1 SGHRS, CDR2 YFSETQ. With V trimmed by 4 bases and J by 5 bases, 9 bases remained unmatched.

The specimen was peripheral blood. The clonotype was recovered from a woman in her twenties or thirties with COVID-19, enrolled during active disease. The chain combines TRBV5-1 with TRBJ2-5; 9 nucleotides match TRBD1. The CDR3 DNA follows: TGCGCCAGCAGCGGGGGACAGGGTGGATGGGAGACCCAGTACTTC. Protein: CASSGGQGGWETQYF. Supplemented by reference TRBV5-1 and TRBJ2-5, the full variable domain reads KAGVTQTPRYLIKTRGQQVTLSCSPISGHRSVSWYQQTPGQGLQFLFEYFSETQRNKGNFPGRFSGRQFSNSRSEMNVSTLELGDSALYLCASSGGQGGWETQYFGPGTRLLVL.